Each of the 12 T cell receptor beta chains below was sequenced from the same sample in a study of shared clonotypes between healthy human individuals. The assay was immunoSEQ multiplex PCR, and TCRdb's table has in-frame clones only and misses some. In the table there are about 2.3 million clones, 85% to 95% of which are singletons. What was sequenced was naive CD4+ T cells from PBMCs. Subset meaning: CD45RA+ positively selected. The receptors were sampled from a man aged 18-30 years in good health. Some clones in this sample may be carry-over from other donors' samples.

J is TRBJ2-3 and V is TRBV10-3; D may match TRBD1 or TRBD2 (5 bases each). The V gene's germline CDR1 is ENHRY and CDR2 SYGVKD. Trimming removed 2 bases at V and 1 base at J, with 10 bases between. The length of the CDR3 is 15 residues. CDR3 sequence: CAISEPGPRTDTQYF. For the CDR3, the DNA is TGTGCCATCAGTGAGCCGGGACCGCGCACAGATACGCAGTATTTT.

The V call is TRBV7-8, the J call TRBJ1-1, with 7 bases fitting TRBD1. CDR1 SGHVS and CDR2 FQNEAQ come from the germline V gene. Trimming at V came to 5 bases and at J to 1 base, leaving 10 bases not matched to a gene. The CDR3 sequence is 16 residues long. The CDR3 coding sequence is TGTGCCAGCAGCCCCGGCCGGGACAGAAGGAACACTGAAGCTTTCTTT. Protein product: CASSPGRDRRNTEAFF.

The chain recombines TRBV27 with TRBJ1-4, with TRBD1 matching 8 bases. CDR3 size: 17 residues. CDR1 MNHEY and CDR2 SMNVEV come from the germline V gene (reference sequence). After removal of 6 bases from V and 9 bases from J, the junction contained 18 bases not matched to a gene. This chain's CDR3 is CASRTRDRITTAKKLFF. The CDR3 nucleotides are TGTGCCAGCAGGACCCGGGACAGGATAACTACCGCGAAAAAACTGTTTTTT.

This chain connects TRBV9 to TRBJ2-5, with a weak D call TRBD2 (6 bases). The V gene lost 4 bases and the J gene lost 4 bases, with 14 bases spanning the gap. CDR1 and CDR2 (germline): SGDLS, YYNGEE. The CDR3 consists of 14 residues. The CDR3 here is CASSRLRERETQYF. DNA of the CDR3: TGTGCCAGCAGCCGTCTACGGGAGCGAGAGACCCAGTACTTC.

The genes are TRBV5-1 and TRBJ1-1, with D unclear. This CDR3 is 14 amino acids long. In germline, CDR1 is SGHRS, CDR2 YFSETQ. The V gene lost 1 base and the J gene lost 0 bases, with 7 bases spanning the gap. The CDR3 reads CASSLTPLNTEAFF. In DNA form, the CDR3 reads TGCGCCAGCAGCTTGACTCCCTTGAACACTGAAGCTTTCTTT.

The table lists this clone with a count of one. V and J are TRBV18 and TRBJ2-7; 11 bases fit TRBD1. This CDR3 is built from 14 residues. CDR1 and CDR2 (germline): KGHSH, LQKENI. The V and J ends lost 4 bases and 3 bases, in that order; junction bases with no gene match: 2. The CDR3 DNA reads as TGTGCCAGCTCACAGGGACAGGGGGTCTACGAGCAGTACTTC. This sequence encodes CASSQGQGVYEQYF.

V usage is TRBV7-3 and J usage is TRBJ1-1; unclear D gene. V lost 1 base and J 3 bases, leaving 12 bases between the germline ends. The CDR3 spans 15 residues. Germline values: CDR1 SGHTA, CDR2 FQGTGA. The CDR3 coding sequence is TGTGCCAGCAGCTTAATTGGCCCAGTCCACACTGAAGCTTTCTTT. This sequence encodes CASSLIGPVHTEAFF.

This chain uses TRBV7-2 with TRBJ1-1; D not resolved. Germline values: CDR1 SGHTA, CDR2 FQGNSA. The CDR3 spans 14 residues. Trimming pared 4 bases from V and 2 bases from J, leaving 11 bases between. This CDR3 reads CASSSQRSNTEAFF. Written as DNA, the CDR3 is TGTGCCAGCAGCTCGCAAAGAAGCAACACTGAAGCTTTCTTT. Variable domain in full (rest from reference TRBV7-2 and TRBJ1-1): GAGVSQSPSNKVTEKGKDVELRCDPISGHTALYWYRQSLGQGLEFLIYFQGNSAPDKSGLPSDRFSAERTGGSVSTLTIQRTQQEDSAVYLCASSSQRSNTEAFFGQGTRLTVV.

A single count supports this clone. The V and J genes are TRBV2 and TRBJ1-4; a weak D match, TRBD1 (5 bases). The CDR3 consists of 15 residues. The germline gives CDR1 SNHLY, CDR2 FYNNEI. Trimming shortened V by 0 bases and J by 0 bases, and 5 bases separated the two germline ends. Here the CDR3 DNA reads TGTGCCAGCAGTGAAGCGGGGGCAACTAATGAAAAACTGTTTTTT. Translating it yields CASSEAGATNEKLFF.

The V gene is TRBV14, the J gene TRBJ1-2; D possibly corresponds to TRBD1 (5 bases). The CDR3 runs 12 residues. Germline assignment: CDR1 SGHDN and CDR2 FVKESK. V was shortened by 4 bases and J by 5 bases, with 8 bases between the two germline ends. CDR3 DNA sequence: TGTGCCAGCAGCCGGGGGGGGTATGGCTACACCTTC. Translation: CASSRGGYGYTF.

This sequence joins TRBV2 and TRBJ1-3; D call uncertain. Deletions cut 11 bases from V and 0 bases from J, with 11 bases between. Germline V gene data show CDR1 as SNHLY and CDR2 as FYNNEI. This CDR3 region has 13 residues. CDR3 bases: TGTGCCGCCCGGGCTCACTCTGGAAACACCATATATTTT. This encodes CAARAHSGNTIYF.

This chain uses TRBV14 with TRBJ2-7; 8 positions match TRBD2. The CDR3 sequence is 15 residues long. V lost 4 bases, J lost 0 bases, and 5 bases stayed unmatched. The germline V gene encodes CDR1 SGHDN and CDR2 FVKESK. The CDR3 DNA reads as TGTGCCAGCAGCCCTTCGAGCGGGAGCTCCTACGAGCAGTACTTC. It translates to CASSPSSGSSYEQYF.